The clone carrying this T cell receptor beta chain was seen more than once but under ten times. Its specificity is not known. The data were obtained in a study of glioma-infiltrating T cells. CDR1 SEHNR and CDR2 FQNEAQ come from the germline V gene (reference sequence). The CDR3 totals 14 residues. Trimming at V came to 6 bases and at J to 5 bases, leaving 8 bases not matched to a gene. Study observations and caveats: Gliomas, especially low-grade, showed above-expected tissue-blood divergence; non-neoplastic patients showed below. CDR3 overlap between tissue and blood was very small.

Amplification of TCR alpha and beta CDR3 regions from RNA used iRepertoire nested multiplex PCR. One entry per CDR3 protein results from TCRdb running MiXCR on the multiplex PCR reads. The repertoire includes 110,000 or so distinct CDR3 sequences, less than 30% of them detected once, and roughly 30% sits in the top ten. The gene calls are TRBV7-9 and TRBJ2-7; 9 positions agree with TRBD1. The sequenced sample was glioma tissue, nonneoplastic brain tissue, or PBMCs (not recorded which). This receptor was obtained from a human donor with low-grade glioma or glioblastoma, undergoing nonglioma brain surgery, or in good health (not recorded which). DNA for the CDR3: TGTGCCAGCAGAACCGGGACAGGGAGTAACGAGCAGTACTTC. Its translation is CASRTGTGSNEQYF.